Listed here is a single T cell receptor beta chain. Profiled with immunoSEQ multiplex PCR; TCRdb holds only in-frame clones, not every one. The table lists 96,000 or so clones, 80% to 90% of them singletons, with roughly 1.7% in the top ten. The data belong to a study of T cell responses to AZD1222 COVID-19 vaccine. Background on the study: Second-dose groups at about 4 or about 12 weeks were pooled.

This TCR came from an adult in good health. The starting material was peripheral blood, obtained on day 0 of AZD1222 vaccination.

The CDR3 loop is CASSLSGGANYGYTF. The CDR3 DNA follows: TGTGCCAGCAGTTTATCGGGGGGCGCAAACTATGGCTACACCTTC. This rearrangement joins TRBV28 to TRBJ1-2; weak D call: TRBD1 (6 bases). CDR3 size: 15 residues. The V end lost 1 base, the J end lost 2 bases, and 11 bases lay between the germline ends. Germline V lookup: CDR1 MDHEN, CDR2 SYDVKM.